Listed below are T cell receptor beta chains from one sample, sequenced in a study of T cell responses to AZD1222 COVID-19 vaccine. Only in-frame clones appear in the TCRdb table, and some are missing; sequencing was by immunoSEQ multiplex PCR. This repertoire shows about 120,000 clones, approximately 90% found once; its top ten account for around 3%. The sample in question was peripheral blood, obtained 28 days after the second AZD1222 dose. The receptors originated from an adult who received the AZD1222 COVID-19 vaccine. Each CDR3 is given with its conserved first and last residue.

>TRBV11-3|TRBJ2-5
CASSSPSGRQNF
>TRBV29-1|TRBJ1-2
CSSGTGGSGSYGYTF
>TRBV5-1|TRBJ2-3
CASSLEGKTDTQYF
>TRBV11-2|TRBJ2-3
CASSLIPGATDTQYF
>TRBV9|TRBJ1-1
CASSVTGINTEAFF
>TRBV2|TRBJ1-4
CASIFGRDEKLFF
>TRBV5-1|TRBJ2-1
CASSWSDARLAAYNEQFF
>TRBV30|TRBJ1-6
CAWSEQATYNSPLHF
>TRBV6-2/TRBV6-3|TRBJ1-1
CASSYPKRSAGLNTEAFF
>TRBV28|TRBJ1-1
CASSSAGNTEAFF
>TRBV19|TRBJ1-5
CASTIGQTSNQPQHF
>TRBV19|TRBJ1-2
CASTGLGVLNYGYTF
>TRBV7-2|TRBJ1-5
CASSIGLSGVQPQHF
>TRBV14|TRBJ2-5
CASSPLIGTLPKTQYF
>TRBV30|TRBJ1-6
CAWRHGQGPFNSPLHF
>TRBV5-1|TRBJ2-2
CASSLAPSTGELFF
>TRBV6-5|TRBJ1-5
CASSPRRQNNQPQHF
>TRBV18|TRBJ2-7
CASSPAGREEQYF
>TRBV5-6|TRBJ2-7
CASSLGPQGPSEQYF
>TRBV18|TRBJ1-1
CASSARGFTEAFF
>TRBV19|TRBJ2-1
CASKKFGGGASRNEQFF
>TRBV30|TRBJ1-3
CAGDSRSGNTIYF
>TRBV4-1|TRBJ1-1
CASSREFRSVTEAFF
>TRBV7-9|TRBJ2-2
CASSLGSPTGELFF
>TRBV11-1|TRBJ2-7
CASSLSLTGEQYF
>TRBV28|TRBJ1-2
CATTWGGGYGYTF
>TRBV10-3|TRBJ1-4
CAISESMDRGEKLFF
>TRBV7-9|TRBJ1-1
CASSLTGETEAFF
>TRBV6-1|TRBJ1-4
CASSEVGLFF
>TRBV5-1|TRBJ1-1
CASSLIPGQGSAFF
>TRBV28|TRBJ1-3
CASSSGDGNTIYF
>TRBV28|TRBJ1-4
CASSSAGQGNEKLFF
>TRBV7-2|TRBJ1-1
CASSSFGGVNTEAFF
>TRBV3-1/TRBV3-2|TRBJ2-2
CASSHRTGFTGELFF
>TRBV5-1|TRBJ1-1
CASSKTGGRSEAFF
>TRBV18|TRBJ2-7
CASSPPGAGNYEQYF